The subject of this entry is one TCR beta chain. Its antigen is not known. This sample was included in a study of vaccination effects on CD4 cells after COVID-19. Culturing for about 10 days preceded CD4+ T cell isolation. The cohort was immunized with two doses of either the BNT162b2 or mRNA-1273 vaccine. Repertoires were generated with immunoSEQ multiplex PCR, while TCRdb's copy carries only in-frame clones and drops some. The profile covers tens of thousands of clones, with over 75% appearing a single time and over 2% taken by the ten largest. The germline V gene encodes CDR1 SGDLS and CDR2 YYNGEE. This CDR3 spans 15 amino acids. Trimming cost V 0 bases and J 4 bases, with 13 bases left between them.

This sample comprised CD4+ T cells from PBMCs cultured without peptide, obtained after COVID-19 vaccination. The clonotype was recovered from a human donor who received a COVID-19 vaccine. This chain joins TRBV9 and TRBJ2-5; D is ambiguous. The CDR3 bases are TGTGCCAGCAGCGTAGCTAACACCCTGGGAGAGACCCAGTACTTC. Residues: CASSVANTLGETQYF. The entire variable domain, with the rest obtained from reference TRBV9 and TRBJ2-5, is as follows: DSGVTQTPKHLITATGQRVTLRCSPRSGDLSVYWYQQSLDQGLQFLIQYYNGEERAKGNILERFSAQQFPDLHSELNLSSLELGDSALYFCASSVANTLGETQYFGPGTRLLVL.